This TCR beta chain appears in the sequencing data of a study of shared clonotypes between healthy human individuals. None of the donors, who were healthy HIV-negative adults, had recently had acute infections or vaccinations. Sequencing used immunoSEQ multiplex PCR; TCRdb keeps in-frame clones, though not all of them. In the table there are over a million clones, under 99% of which are singletons. The sequencing input was naive CD4+ T cells sorted from blood. This sample's subset: CD45RA+ positively selected. The receptor's source is a man aged 25-45 years in good health.

The CDR3, as DNA: TGTGCCAGCAGTTACTCTGGGACGCAGACCTACGAGCAGTACTTC. Its translation is CASSYSGTQTYEQYF. The rearrangement joins TRBV6-6 to TRBJ2-7; tentatively, D is TRBD1 or TRBD2 (5 bases each). Trimming removed 0 bases from V and 2 bases from J, with 11 bases in between. The CDR3 totals 15 residues. CDR1 and CDR2 (germline): MNHNY, SVGAGI (reference sequence).